This entry describes one T cell receptor beta chain. What it binds is unknown. This entry is derived from a study of T cells in Graves' hyperthyroidism and ophthalmopathy. Study outcomes and limitations: Blood held most thyroid clonotypes expanded above 0.001 frequency. Before onset, ophthalmopathy was predicted by the model a median roughly 6.4 months earlier.

Amplified TCR beta CDR3 regions derived from RNA transcripts. HTBI primers drove first-round RT-PCR of the TCR CDR3. TCRdb processed the multiplex PCR reads anew with MiXCR; each CDR3 protein has one entry. Here the sample spans around 200,000 distinct CDR3 sequences, about a sixth being singletons. The TCR was taken from a woman in her forties or fifties with Graves' hyperthyroidism. Sequences were obtained from blood.

The DNA for the CDR3 is TGTGCCACCAGCAGAGACGGAGCGTCGGAGCAGTACTTC. This encodes CATSRDGASEQYF. V usage is TRBV15 and J usage is TRBJ2-7; D unresolved. The CDR3 runs to 13 residues. Per germline, CDR1 LNHNV and CDR2 YYDKDF (reference sequence). Trimming left V 0 bases short and J 7 bases short, with 10 bases between.